This is a list of T cell receptor beta chains from one sample in a study of shared clonotypes between healthy human individuals. The protocol was immunoSEQ multiplex PCR, while the TCRdb copy is restricted to in-frame clones and leaves out a portion. Of about 2.4 million clones detected, 93% appear once; the ten largest clones hold more than 0.35%. Source material: naive CD4+ T cells from PBMCs. The source of these receptors is a young man in good health. Some clones in this sample may be carry-over from other donors' samples. Both conserved end residues are part of each CDR3. A D gene is named only where the DNA matches it firmly. Size is stated for part of the rows, as once, few or many counts, or as a class when the clone is expanded.

TRBV6-1,NA,NA,TRBJ2-5,TGTGCCAGCGCTCGGGGGCACGTAGAGACCCAGTACTTC,CASARGHVETQYF
TRBV7-9,TRBD1,NA,TRBJ2-7,TGTGCCAGCAGCTTAGCGGGACAGGGGGCCTACGAGCAGTACTTC,CASSLAGQGAYEQYF
TRBV10-3,TRBD2,NA,TRBJ2-3,TGTGCCATCAGTGAGGGGACTAGCGGGATTTACACAGATACGCAGTATTTT,CAISEGTSGIYTDTQYF
TRBV12-5,NA,once,TRBJ1-3,TGTGCTTCTGTGGGGACTGGAAACACCATATATTTT,CASVGTGNTIYF
TRBV11-2,NA,NA,TRBJ2-5,TGTGCCAGCAACGAGATCATGGGGGGAGCTGAGACCCAGTACTTC,CASNEIMGGAETQYF
TRBV29-1,TRBD1,NA,TRBJ1-2,TGCAGCGCAGCCACGGGACAGGGGCGCTATGGCTACACCTTC,CSAATGQGRYGYTF
TRBV4-2,NA,NA,TRBJ1-4,TGTGCCAGCAGCCAAGATGGGGACCCTTATAATGAAAAACTGTTTTTT,CASSQDGDPYNEKLFF
TRBV5-4,TRBD1,NA,TRBJ1-1,TGTGCCAGCAGCTTGGGCGGGGCAGGGGGCAGGACTGAAGCTTTCTTT,CASSLGGAGGRTEAFF
TRBV21-1,NA,NA,TRBJ1-5,TGTGCCAGCAGCAAGGGACAGGGACAGGCTAGCAATCAGCCCCAGCATTTT,CASSKGQGQASNQPQHF
TRBV11-2,NA,NA,TRBJ2-7,TGTGCCAGCAGCCCCCGGCTCACCTACGAGCAGTACTTC,CASSPRLTYEQYF
TRBV30,TRBD2,NA,TRBJ2-1,TGTGCCTGGAGCCGCATTCTAGCGGGGTCCTACAATGAGCAGTTCTTC,CAWSRILAGSYNEQFF
TRBV20-1,NA,NA,TRBJ1-2,TGCAGTGCCCCGAACTATGGCTACACCTTC,CSAPNYGYTF
TRBV7-2,TRBD2,NA,TRBJ2-1,TGTGCCAGCAGCTTACTCGAACTAGCGGAGATGAATGGGCAGTTCTTC,CASSLLELAEMNGQFF
TRBV6-1,NA,NA,TRBJ2-6,TGTGCCAGCAGTGACTCTGGGGCCAACGTCCTGACTTTC,CASSDSGANVLTF
TRBV5-4,TRBD2,NA,TRBJ2-5,TGTGCCAGCAGGGACGGACTAGCGCTGGGGTTTGAGACCCAGTACTTC,CASRDGLALGFETQYF
TRBV27,NA,once,TRBJ2-1,TGTGCCAGCAGCCTTATAAGGGGGGGCAATGAGCAGTTCTTC,CASSLIRGGNEQFF